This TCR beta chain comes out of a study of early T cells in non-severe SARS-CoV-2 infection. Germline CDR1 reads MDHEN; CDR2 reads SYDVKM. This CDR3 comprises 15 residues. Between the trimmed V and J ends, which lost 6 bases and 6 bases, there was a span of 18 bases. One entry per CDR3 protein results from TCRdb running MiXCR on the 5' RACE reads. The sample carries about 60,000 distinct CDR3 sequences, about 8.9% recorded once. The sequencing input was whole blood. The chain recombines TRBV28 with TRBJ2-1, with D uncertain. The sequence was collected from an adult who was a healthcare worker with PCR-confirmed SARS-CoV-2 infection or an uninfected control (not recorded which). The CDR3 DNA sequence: TGTGCCAGCAGCCCCATAGGGCTCGCCTCCAATGAGCAGTTCTTC. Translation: CASSPIGLASNEQFF.